A single sample is the source of the 30 T cell receptor beta chains below, sequenced in a study of T cell repertoires in cytomegalovirus infection. TCRdb fed the reads into MiXCR, producing one record per CDR3 protein. The sample includes 350,000 to 500,000 distinct CDR3 sequences, 31% of them seen just once. The sample taken for sequencing was PBMCs. The receptors derive from a human donor in good health (CMV status not recorded). Some clones in this sample may be carry-over from other donors' samples.

The J gene is TRBJ1-6, the V gene TRBV27; tentative D call: TRBD1 (5 bases). The CDR3 totals 14 residues. The V gene's germline CDR1 is MNHEY and CDR2 SMNVEV (reference sequence). The V and J ends lost 5 bases and 13 bases respectively, with 18 bases between them. CDR3 nucleotides: TGTGCCAGCAGTCCCCCGGGGACGGGCATCCCCCTCCACTTT. Its protein product is CASSPPGTGIPLHF.

This clonotype was observed a handful of times. The V call is TRBV12-3 or TRBV12-4, the J call TRBJ2-7; 9 bases line up with TRBD2. Losses at the gene ends were 1 base for V and 0 bases for J; bases not matched to a gene: 10. This CDR3 spans 18 amino acids. The CDR3 DNA sequence: TGTGCCAGCAGTTTAGTAGCGGGGGTCTCAATAAGCTCCTACGAGCAGTACTTC. Translated: CASSLVAGVSISSYEQYF.

This clonotype was picked up a small number of times. The V gene is TRBV27, the J gene TRBJ2-1; D perhaps matches TRBD1 (5 bases). CDR3 length: 13 residues. Per the germline V gene, CDR1 is MNHEY and CDR2 is SMNVEV (reference sequence). V was shortened by 0 bases and J by 7 bases, with 7 bases between the two germline ends. CDR3 in amino acids: CASSLSTVNEQFF. Written as DNA, the CDR3 is TGTGCCAGCAGTTTATCGACAGTAAATGAGCAGTTCTTC.

As regards this clonotype: At one end, the junction sequence differs from germline, possibly due to a read error. The chain joins TRBV12-3 or TRBV12-4 to TRBJ1-2; D gene uncertain. The CDR3 contains 13 residues. CDR3: CSSSLGGQYGYTF. In DNA, the CDR3 is TGTTCCAGCAGTTTGGGCGGGCAATATGGCTACACCTTC.

This clonotype has at least ten counts. CDR3 coding DNA: TGTGCCAGCAGAGTAAGGAATCAGGGGAACACTGAAGCTTTCTTT. This sequence encodes CASRVRNQGNTEAFF. This rearrangement joins TRBV7-2 to TRBJ1-1, with TRBD1 as a possible D gene (5 bases). Germline V gives CDR1 SGHTA, CDR2 FQGNSA. With 6 bases removed from V and 1 base from J, the gap between germline ends came to 15 bases. The CDR3 is made up of 15 amino acids.

Note on this clonotype: A much larger clonotype is one base distant, so this may be a read error. V is TRBV7-2 and J is TRBJ2-1; D is possibly TRBD2 (6 bases). The CDR3 covers 16 residues. V gave up 5 bases and J gave up 7 bases, with 21 bases separating them. The V gene's germline CDR1 is SGHTA and CDR2 FQGNSA. The CDR3 is CASSTWTNGGPNEQFF. Written as DNA, the CDR3 is TGTGCCAGCAGCACTTGGACTAACGGGGGTCCGAATGAGCAGTTCTTC.

This clonotype has just a few counts. This chain connects TRBV11-2 to TRBJ2-3; possibly TRBD2 for D (5 bases). The CDR3 has 15 amino acids. The ends were cut back, 5 bases at V and 5 bases at J, with 17 bases in the middle. CDR1 is SGHAT, CDR2 FQNNGV, per germline. The CDR3 here is CASSLRLSGKDTQYF. Here the CDR3 DNA reads TGTGCCAGCAGCCTTCGACTGTCGGGGAAAGATACGCAGTATTTT.

J is TRBJ2-4 and V is TRBV7-2; unclear D gene. Germline V gene sequence: CDR1 SGHTA, CDR2 FQGNSA. V lost 4 bases, J lost 7 bases, and 14 bases lay in between. This CDR3 contains 14 residues. CDR3 DNA sequence: TGTGCCAGCAGCTCCGGAACCTCTCCCAACATTCAGTACTTC. Translated, it gives CASSSGTSPNIQYF.

In this sample, this clonotype turned up a few times. The chain has TRBV6-2 or TRBV6-3 and TRBJ1-5, with D possibly TRBD1 on 5 matching bases. Germline CDR1 reads MNHEY; CDR2 reads SVGEGT. This CDR3 comprises 15 residues. Trimming took 6 bases from V and 8 from J, leaving 20 bases between them. The CDR3 region has the DNA TGTGCCAGCAGCGGCGGGACCGGGGCTCGGGAGCCCCAGCATTTT. Translated, it gives CASSGGTGAREPQHF.

This sequence joins TRBV10-1 and TRBJ2-2; no definite D call. The V gene lost 0 bases and the J gene lost 2 bases, with 10 bases spanning the gap. The germline V gene encodes CDR1 WNHNN and CDR2 SYGVQD (reference sequence). The CDR3 runs to 16 residues. CDR3 nucleotide sequence: TGCGCCAGCAGTGAGTCTGGCGGCAGTAACACCGGGGAGCTGTTTTTT. It specifies CASSESGGSNTGELFF.

The CDR3 bases are TGTGCCAGTAGTATGATGTGGAGGCCCTATGGCTACACCTTC. Protein product: CASSMMWRPYGYTF. V is TRBV19 and J is TRBJ1-2; D ambiguous. Trimming left V 3 bases short and J 4 bases short, with 12 bases between. The CDR3 has 14 amino acids. Germline values: CDR1 LNHDA, CDR2 SQIVND (reference sequence).

As concerns this clonotype: Being one base from a much bigger clone, this may be a read error. The chain has TRBV7-3 and TRBJ2-3, with a weak D call TRBD1 (5 bases). Per the germline V gene, CDR1 is SGHTA and CDR2 is FQGTGA. V gave up 4 bases and J gave up 3 bases, with 14 bases separating them. The CDR3 runs 15 residues. The CDR3 loop reads CASSSAGLSTDTQYF. CDR3 bases: TGTGCCAGCAGCTCCGCAGGGTTGTCGACAGATACGCAGTATTTT.

This clonotype appeared a few times. The chain couples TRBV5-8 to TRBJ2-7, with D uncertain. Looked up from germline, CDR1 is SGHTS and CDR2 is YDEGEE. The V and J ends lost 2 bases and 9 bases respectively, with 12 bases between them. This CDR3 has 12 residues. The CDR3 nucleotides are TGTGCCAGCAGCTTTGAGCTGCAGTCGCAGTACTTC. Residues: CASSFELQSQYF.

The CDR3 loop is CATTGNRNEKLFF. In DNA, the CDR3 is TGTGCCACTACGGGAAACCGGAATGAAAAACTGTTTTTT. The genes are TRBV19 and TRBJ1-4; the D is unclear. This CDR3 is 13 amino acids long. Looked up from germline, CDR1 is LNHDA and CDR2 is SQIVND (reference sequence). V lost 10 bases to trimming and J lost 5 bases, with 14 bases between them.

To note about this clonotype: This may stem from a read error, because a much larger clone lies one nucleotide away. The chain has TRBV7-2 and TRBJ1-2; 7 nucleotides align to TRBD1. From germline, CDR1 is SGHTA and CDR2 FQGNSA. The CDR3 consists of 12 residues. CDR3 sequence (DNA): TGTGCCAGCACCTTACAGGGGTATGTCTACACCTTC. It yields the protein CASTLQGYVYTF.

This clonotype was seen at least ten times. V is TRBV7-2 and J is TRBJ2-7; TRBD2 matches at 15 bases. The CDR3 runs to 16 residues. The germline V gene has CDR1 SGHTA and CDR2 FQGNSA. V shed 5 bases, J shed 7 bases, and the junction held 9 bases outside the gene matches. The DNA for the CDR3 is TGTGCCAGCAGCCCAACTGGACTAGCGGGGGGGCGAGAGCAGTACTTC. This sequence encodes CASSPTGLAGGREQYF.

This clonotype was recorded only once. The chain joins TRBV18 to TRBJ2-7; 11 bases are a match to TRBD1. Germline trimming cut 0 bases from V and 4 bases from J; bases unmatched to any gene: 5. The CDR3 length is 16 residues. Germline V gives CDR1 KGHSH, CDR2 LQKENI. CDR3 DNA: TGTGCCAGCTCACCACCGGTCGGACAGGGGGCTTACGAGCAGTACTTC. Translated: CASSPPVGQGAYEQYF.

This clonotype was seen more than once but under ten times. The chain couples TRBV7-2 to TRBJ1-5; perhaps TRBD1 as D (5 bases). V was clipped by 0 bases and J by 6 bases, with 15 bases between them. Germline lookup yields CDR1 SGHTA and CDR2 FQGNSA. The CDR3 is made up of 16 amino acids. The CDR3 nucleotides are TGTGCCAGCAGCTTAGCAGGGGCCGGGTGGGGTCAGCCCCAGCATTTT. This gives the protein CASSLAGAGWGQPQHF.

This clonotype was observed at least ten times. One junction end does not reproduce the germline sequence, and a read error may be involved. The chain is built from TRBV7-8 and TRBJ1-2, with D tentatively TRBD1 (5 bases). The CDR3 loop spans 12 amino acids. The V gene's germline CDR1 is SGHVS and CDR2 FQNEAQ. The CDR3 is CASSLAGTTASF. In DNA, the CDR3 is TGTGCCAGCAGCTTAGCCGGGACGACGGCCAGCTTC.

The chain joins TRBV7-2 to TRBJ2-1; D remains unclear. CDR3 length equals 15 residues. V shed 1 base and J shed 3 bases, with 10 bases lying between them. CDR1 and CDR2 (germline): SGHTA, FQGNSA. The CDR3, as DNA: TGTGCCAGCAGCTTAGTGCCAGATAACTACAATGAGCAGTTCTTC. It specifies CASSLVPDNYNEQFF.

At least ten counts were recorded for this clonotype. The gene calls are TRBV7-3 and TRBJ2-5, with 16 bases aligning to TRBD2. CDR3 length equals 17 residues. V shed 6 bases and J 4 bases; nucleotides not matched to a gene: 8. Germline V gene lookup returns CDR1 SGHTA and CDR2 FQGTGA. The CDR3 here is CASRAGTSGGAGETQYF. The CDR3 nucleotides are TGTGCCAGCAGGGCCGGGACTAGCGGGGGGGCCGGAGAGACCCAGTACTTC.

This clonotype has ten or more counts. CDR3 bases: TGTGCCAGCAGCTTAGAGGCCAACTCCGAGACCCAGTACTTC. This translates into CASSLEANSETQYF. The chain recombines TRBV7-6 with TRBJ2-5; D unresolved. V shed 1 base and J shed 5 bases, with 11 bases lying between them. The germline V gene encodes CDR1 SGHVS and CDR2 FNYEAQ. The CDR3 length is 14 residues.

The CDR3 loop is CASSGGQVNQPQHF. CDR3 coding DNA: TGTGCCAGCAGTGGTGGACAGGTGAATCAGCCCCAGCATTTT. The rearrangement uses TRBV25-1 and TRBJ1-5; TRBD1 agrees at 7 bases. The CDR3 runs 14 residues. CDR1 and CDR2 (germline): MGHDK, SYGVNS. Germline trimming cut 4 bases from V and 4 bases from J; bases unmatched to any gene: 4.

The rearrangement uses TRBV7-8 and TRBJ1-3; D remains unclear. Germline V gene sequence: CDR1 SGHVS, CDR2 FQNEAQ. V dropped 2 bases and J dropped 1 base, with 6 bases sitting between them. The CDR3 runs to 14 residues. CDR3 nucleotides: TGTGCCAGCAGCTTAAGGGAATCTGGAAACACCATATATTTT. Encoded protein: CASSLRESGNTIYF.

In DNA form, the CDR3 reads TGTGCCAGCAGCCCGGGACAGGCTAATTCCTACGAGCAGTACTTC. Protein product: CASSPGQANSYEQYF. The rearrangement joins TRBV5-6 to TRBJ2-7; TRBD1 agrees at 8 bases. This CDR3 is 15 amino acids long. The V gene end was trimmed by 4 bases and the J gene end by 1 base; junction bases not matched to a gene: 7. Germline assignment: CDR1 SGHDT and CDR2 YYEEEE.

This clonotype was observed a handful of times. The genes are TRBV10-3 and TRBJ2-7; TRBD1 is a possible D gene (6 bases). Trimming left V 2 bases short and J 3 bases short, with 17 bases between. The CDR3 contains 16 residues. Germline V gene lookup returns CDR1 ENHRY and CDR2 SYGVKD. CDR3 region: CAISEPRNRVGYEQYF. DNA of the CDR3: TGTGCCATCAGTGAGCCAAGGAACAGGGTGGGCTACGAGCAGTACTTC.

V gene TRBV20-1 combines with J gene TRBJ2-1, with D perhaps being TRBD1 or TRBD2 (5 bases each). Trimming removed 1 base at V and 6 bases at J, with 10 bases between. The CDR3 has 13 amino acids. Germline CDR1 is DFQATT and CDR2 is SNEGSKA (reference sequence). The CDR3 region has the DNA TGCAGTGCTAGAGGGGGGAAAAGCAATGAGCAGTTCTTC. Its translation: CSARGGKSNEQFF.

This clonotype has more than one count but fewer than ten. V is TRBV11-2 and J is TRBJ2-6; no definite D call. The germline V and J ends were trimmed by 5 bases and 0 bases, with 8 bases remaining between them. This CDR3 region has 15 residues. Germline V gene data show CDR1 as SGHAT and CDR2 as FQNNGV. CDR3 in amino acids: CASSGEGSGANVLTF. CDR3 sequence (DNA): TGTGCCAGCAGCGGTGAAGGCTCTGGGGCCAACGTCCTGACTTTC.

As concerns this clonotype: A much more abundant neighbour one base away suggests this may be a read error. This chain links TRBV7-8 with TRBJ2-3; TRBD1 aligns across 9 bases. The germline V gene encodes CDR1 SGHVS and CDR2 FQNEAQ. This CDR3 spans 17 amino acids. This CDR3 is CASSIGQGPISTETQYF. The CDR3, as DNA: TGTGCCAGCAGCATAGGACAGGGGCCTATTAGCACAGAGACGCAGTATTTT.

This clonotype was detected only a few times. V is TRBV20-1 and J is TRBJ2-2, with 8 bases that match TRBD2. CDR3 length: 12 amino acids. The trim removed 5 bases at V and 5 bases at J, leaving 1 base unmatched. Germline V gene lookup returns CDR1 DFQATT and CDR2 SNEGSKA (reference sequence). Here the CDR3 reads CSARGGTGELFF. CDR3 bases: TGCAGTGCTCGCGGGGGGACCGGGGAGCTGTTTTTT.